The 30 T cell receptor beta chains below were found in one sample sequenced in a study of molecular identifiers for immune sequencing clone quantification. TCRdb used MiXCR to reprocess the PCR reads, holding one entry per CDR3 protein. The sample carries 600,000 to 650,000 distinct CDR3 sequences, about 20% recorded once. The sequencing input was naive CD8+ T cells from blood, with Jurkat cell RNA spiked in. Specified subset: FACS-sorted CD8+CD4-CCR7+CD45RA+ naive T cells. These TCRs come from a human donor in good health. Some libraries in this study had Jurkat cell RNA spiked in.

This clonotype was picked up many times. The rearrangement links TRBV4-2 to TRBJ2-1, with TRBD2 matching 7 bases. In germline, CDR1 is LGHNA, CDR2 YNFKEQ. The CDR3 loop spans 16 amino acids. The V gene end was trimmed by 3 bases and the J gene end by 0 bases; junction bases not matched to a gene: 5. In DNA form, the CDR3 reads TGTGCCAGCAGCCAGTCTAGCGGCCACTCCTACAATGAGCAGTTCTTC. Its translation: CASSQSSGHSYNEQFF.

This clonotype was found many times. This chain joins TRBV5-1 and TRBJ2-3; 10 nucleotides match TRBD2. Germline trimming cut 0 bases from V and 9 bases from J; bases unmatched to any gene: 7. The CDR3 covers 15 residues. Germline V gene lookup returns CDR1 SGHRS and CDR2 YFSETQ. CDR3 nucleotide sequence: TGCGCCAGCAGCTTGGACGGACTAGCGGTCGGGACGCAGTATTTT. Protein product: CASSLDGLAVGTQYF.

This clonotype was picked up many times. V usage is TRBV7-2 and J usage is TRBJ2-3; 12 nucleotides agree with TRBD1. Germline CDR1 and CDR2: SGHTA and FQGNSA. The CDR3 sequence is 15 residues long. With 5 bases clipped from V and 6 bases from J, the junction kept 6 bases outside the gene matches. The CDR3 is CASSPGTGGMDTQYF. The DNA for the CDR3 is TGTGCCAGCAGCCCCGGGACAGGGGGCATGGATACGCAGTATTTT.

This chain links TRBV9 with TRBJ2-5, with D perhaps assigned TRBD1 or TRBD2 (5 bases each). The V and J ends lost 1 base and 0 bases respectively, with 22 bases between them. Germline assignment: CDR1 SGDLS and CDR2 YYNGEE. The CDR3 sequence is 19 residues long. The CDR3 DNA reads as TGTGCCAGCAGCGTAAAGTCGGGACGGGAAAGCCAGGACCAAGAGACCCAGTACTTC. Protein: CASSVKSGRESQDQETQYF.

The J gene is TRBJ2-7, the V gene TRBV7-9; 7 bases map to TRBD2. The junction had 9 bases not matched to a gene; V was cut back by 5 bases and J by 2 bases. The length of the CDR3 is 15 residues. Germline V gives CDR1 SEHNR, CDR2 FQNEAQ (reference sequence). CDR3 region: CASSPSVAGTYEQYF. CDR3 coding DNA: TGTGCCAGCAGCCCTAGCGTAGCGGGTACCTACGAGCAGTACTTC.

This clonotype was seen a handful of times. One base away lies a much larger clone, so this may be a sequencing read error. This chain links TRBV5-6 with TRBJ1-2; the D is unclear. Germline CDR1 and CDR2: SGHDT and YYEEEE. CDR3 length equals 14 residues. The DNA for the CDR3 is TGTGCCAGCAGTCCCGGAGTGACTAACCATGGCTACACCTTC. Protein product: CASSPGVTNHGYTF.

This clonotype was counted only a few times. The rearrangement joins TRBV12-3 or TRBV12-4 to TRBJ2-1, with TRBD2 matching over 14 bases. With V trimmed by 5 bases and J by 9 bases, 21 bases remained unmatched. The CDR3 spans 20 residues. CDR3 in amino acids: CASSQPPRTSGRWATGEQFF. The CDR3 DNA reads TGTGCCAGCAGTCAACCCCCTCGGACTAGCGGGAGGTGGGCGACGGGTGAGCAGTTCTTC.

This clonotype was recorded many times. The rearrangement joins TRBV27 to TRBJ1-5; D not certain. The V gene's germline CDR1 is MNHEY and CDR2 SMNVEV (reference sequence). CDR3 length: 15 residues. Trimming removed 3 bases at V and 0 bases at J, with 9 bases between. The chain's CDR3 is CASSFWADSNQPQHF. CDR3 in DNA: TGTGCCAGCAGTTTTTGGGCAGATAGCAATCAGCCCCAGCATTTT.

This clonotype has ten or more counts. The chain employs TRBV7-9 and TRBJ2-3; D might be TRBD1 (6 bases). The length of the CDR3 is 14 residues. Between the trimmed V and J ends, which lost 10 bases and 3 bases, there was a span of 17 bases. Germline V gene lookup returns CDR1 SEHNR and CDR2 FQNEAQ (reference sequence). The CDR3 here is CATDNRVETDTQYF. The CDR3 DNA sequence: TGTGCCACCGATAACAGGGTAGAGACAGATACGCAGTATTTT.

This clonotype has at least ten counts. The gene calls are TRBV5-4 and TRBJ2-7; tentatively, D is TRBD2 (7 bases). Germline V gene data show CDR1 as SGHNT and CDR2 as YYREEE (reference sequence). Trimming shortened V by 4 bases and J by 6 bases, and 11 bases separated the two germline ends. The CDR3 has 12 amino acids. The CDR3 nucleotides are TGTGCCAGCAGCACGGGGGGCGGCGAGCAGTACTTC. This codes for CASSTGGGEQYF.

This clonotype was recorded many times. V is TRBV7-9 and J is TRBJ1-5; 12 bases are a match to TRBD1. The CDR3 sequence is 15 residues long. V lost 5 bases and J lost 5; bases outside the gene matches: 4. Germline lookup yields CDR1 SEHNR and CDR2 FQNEAQ (reference sequence). The chain's CDR3 is CASSPGTGGDQPQHF. For the CDR3, the DNA is TGTGCCAGCAGCCCCGGGACAGGGGGCGATCAGCCCCAGCATTTT.

This clonotype was observed a handful of times. The chain has TRBV20-1 and TRBJ1-5; no definite D call. Germline lookup yields CDR1 DFQATT and CDR2 SNEGSKA (reference sequence). The germline V and J ends were trimmed by 1 base and 8 bases, with 18 bases remaining between them. The CDR3 spans 15 residues. Here the CDR3 reads CSARGAQRAREPQHF. CDR3 in DNA: TGCAGTGCTAGAGGCGCTCAGAGGGCCCGTGAGCCCCAGCATTTT.

A note on this clonotype: A much larger clone lies a single base off, so this may be a read error. The V gene is TRBV7-9, the J gene TRBJ1-5; 7 bases are a match to TRBD1. With 5 bases clipped from V and 7 bases from J, the junction kept 11 bases outside the gene matches. Germline V gene lookup returns CDR1 SEHNR and CDR2 FQNEAQ (reference sequence). CDR3 size: 15 residues. The CDR3, as DNA: TGTGCCAGCAGCGCGGACAGGAGGCTGTGGCAGCCCCAGCATTTT. Its protein is CASSADRRLWQPQHF. Supplemented by reference TRBV7-9 and TRBJ1-5, the full variable domain reads DTGVSQNPRHKITKRGQNVTFRCDPISEHNRLYWYRQTLGQGPEFLTYFQNEAQLEKSRLLSDRFSAERPKGSFSTLEIQRTEQGDSAMYLCASSADRRLWQPQHFGDGTRLSIL.

The sample holds one count of this clonotype. This may stem from a read error, because a much larger clone lies one nucleotide away. V is TRBV12-3 or TRBV12-4 and J is TRBJ1-5; unclear D gene. This CDR3 is 13 amino acids long. The CDR3 region has the DNA TGTGCCAGCAGTTTAGCGTTAGGCCAGCCCCGGCATTTT. This sequence encodes CASSLALGQPRHF.

Note on this clonotype: As the CDR3 is not closed by the conserved phenylalanine or tryptophan, this likely results from a read error. The V and J genes are TRBV4-3 and TRBJ2-7; D unresolved. Trimming left V 0 bases short and J 3 bases short, with 12 bases between. The CDR3 runs to 15 residues. CDR1 is LGHNA and CDR2 is YSLEER in the germline V gene. The DNA for the CDR3 is TGCGCCAGCAGCCAAGATTACCGAAGCTTCTACGAGCAGTACCTC. Protein: CASSQDYRSFYEQYL.

This clonotype was counted ten times or more. The chain is built from TRBV20-1 and TRBJ2-7; TRBD1 aligns across 10 bases. The junction had 6 bases not matched to a gene; V was cut back by 3 bases and J by 1 base. This CDR3 comprises 15 residues. Germline V gene sequence: CDR1 DFQATT, CDR2 SNEGSKA (reference sequence). The CDR3 coding sequence is TGCAGTGCTAGTAGTGGGACAGGGGTTTCCTACGAGCAGTACTTC. This translates into CSASSGTGVSYEQYF.

This clonotype was detected only a few times. V gene TRBV9 combines with J gene TRBJ2-7; 8 bases fit TRBD1. Germline V lookup: CDR1 SGDLS, CDR2 YYNGEE. The CDR3 spans 13 residues. The V segment lost 3 bases and the J segment 5 bases; nucleotides outside the gene matches: 4. The CDR3 loop reads CASSGTGPDEQYF. The CDR3 DNA is TGTGCCAGCAGCGGGACAGGGCCAGACGAGCAGTACTTC. Variable domain in full (rest from reference TRBV9 and TRBJ2-7): DSGVTQTPKHLITATGQRVTLRCSPRSGDLSVYWYQQSLDQGLQFLIQYYNGEERAKGNILERFSAQQFPDLHSELNLSSLELGDSALYFCASSGTGPDEQYFGPGTRLTVT.

To note about this clonotype: Just one base apart from a much larger clone, this may be a read error. The chain joins TRBV2 to TRBJ1-2; a possible D gene is TRBD1 (6 bases). Trimming shortened V by 4 bases and J by 9 bases, and 18 bases separated the two germline ends. Germline assignment: CDR1 SNHLY and CDR2 FYNNEI. This CDR3 contains 14 residues. In DNA form, the CDR3 reads TGTGCCAGCAGTGGCCCAACAGGGAGTCATAGCTACACCTTC. This gives the protein CASSGPTGSHSYTF.

This clonotype was observed at least ten times. The V and J genes are TRBV4-3 and TRBJ2-7, with 7 nucleotides matching TRBD2. This CDR3 is 15 amino acids long. The V and J ends lost 0 bases and 2 bases, in that order; junction bases with no gene match: 4. Germline CDR1 is LGHNA and CDR2 is YSLEER. Here the CDR3 DNA reads TGCGCCAGCAGCCAAGATCGGGGGGACCCCTACGAGCAGTACTTC. Its protein product is CASSQDRGDPYEQYF.

This clonotype has a handful of counts. The chain uses TRBV5-3 and TRBJ2-5; no firm D call. TRBV5-3 is an ORF; its function is uncertain. The CDR3 sequence is 15 residues long. The V end lost 3 bases, the J end lost 2 bases, and 14 bases lay between the germline ends. The CDR3 loop reads CARSSGPAAQETQYF. The CDR3 DNA reads as TGTGCCAGAAGCTCCGGACCGGCTGCACAAGAGACCCAGTACTTC.

This clonotype showed up many times. The rearrangement uses TRBV19 and TRBJ2-5; TRBD1 might be the D (7 bases). Per the germline V gene, CDR1 is LNHDA and CDR2 is SQIVND (reference sequence). With 10 bases removed from V and 9 bases from J, the gap between germline ends came to 18 bases. The CDR3 has 12 residues. CDR3 coding DNA: TGTGCCACTAAAGACAGGGACTGGGCCCAGTACTTC. Its protein product is CATKDRDWAQYF.

This clonotype was picked up many times. The chain couples TRBV4-1 to TRBJ2-2; a possible D gene is TRBD1 (6 bases). The CDR3 length is 13 residues. With 5 bases removed from V and 5 bases from J, the gap between germline ends came to 9 bases. Germline loops: CDR1 MGHRA, CDR2 YSYEKL. The chain's CDR3 is CASSNRVTGELFF. Written as DNA, the CDR3 is TGCGCCAGCAGCAACAGGGTTACCGGGGAGCTGTTTTTT.

This clonotype was detected many times. V usage is TRBV27 and J usage is TRBJ2-2, with D unclear. This CDR3 has 15 amino acids. The germline V gene has CDR1 MNHEY and CDR2 SMNVEV (reference sequence). V was cut by 3 bases and J by 7 bases, with 15 bases left in between. The CDR3 loop reads CASSFGLAQIGELFF. In nucleotides, the CDR3 is TGTGCCAGCAGTTTTGGTCTCGCCCAAATCGGGGAGCTGTTTTTT.

This clonotype has a handful of counts. The chain recombines TRBV7-9 with TRBJ2-7; 10 bases align to TRBD1. The germline CDR1 and CDR2 sequences are SEHNR and FQNEAQ (reference sequence). Trimming removed 4 bases from V and 0 bases from J; junction bases left unmatched: 6. The CDR3 sequence is 16 residues long. In DNA, the CDR3 is TGTGCCAGCAGCTCGGGACAGGGGATCAGCTCCTACGAGCAGTACTTC. Amino acid sequence: CASSSGQGISSYEQYF.

Many counts were recorded for this clonotype. The chain couples TRBV7-9 to TRBJ1-2; D may be TRBD1 (6 bases). CDR1 is SEHNR and CDR2 is FQNEAQ in the germline V gene (reference sequence). Trimming stripped 1 base from V and 10 bases from J, with 16 bases between. The CDR3 sequence is 14 residues long. The CDR3 sequence is CASSLGYRVQDYTF. In DNA form, the CDR3 reads TGTGCCAGCAGCTTAGGCTACAGGGTCCAAGACTACACCTTC.

This clonotype was counted many times. The CDR3 coding sequence is TGCGCCAGCAGCCAAGTGTTTGGGTCGGAAGCTTTCTTT. Its protein product is CASSQVFGSEAFF. V is TRBV4-3 and J is TRBJ1-1; unclear D gene. Germline V CDR1 and CDR2: LGHNA, YSLEER. Trimming cost V 1 base and J 8 bases, with 11 bases left between them. This CDR3 is built from 13 residues.

This clonotype was detected many times. The rearrangement joins TRBV12-3 or TRBV12-4 to TRBJ2-5; D gene ambiguous. CDR3 length equals 12 residues. Trimming removed 5 bases from V and 5 bases from J, with 9 bases in between. CDR3 protein: CASSQRTETQYF. CDR3 in DNA: TGTGCCAGCAGTCAGCGTACGGAGACCCAGTACTTC.

V gene TRBV10-1 combines with J gene TRBJ2-1; possibly TRBD1 or TRBD2 for D (5 bases each). Germline values: CDR1 WNHNN, CDR2 SYGVQD (reference sequence). Trimming took off 2 bases at V and 2 bases at J, with 13 bases between the two ends. The CDR3 spans 16 residues. CDR3 nucleotides: TGCGCCAGCAGTGAGGGGGGTCCTAGCCCCTACAATGAGCAGTTCTTC. Its protein product is CASSEGGPSPYNEQFF.

This clonotype was counted at least ten times. The J gene is TRBJ2-4, the V gene TRBV7-9; 8 positions agree with TRBD2. The CDR3 covers 11 residues. Per the germline V gene, CDR1 is SEHNR and CDR2 is FQNEAQ (reference sequence). Germline trimming cut 3 bases from V and 12 bases from J; bases unmatched to any gene: 1. DNA of the CDR3: TGTGCCAGCAGCTTGAGCGGGGGTCAGTACTTC. The encoded protein is CASSLSGGQYF.

Worth noting for this clonotype: Just one base apart from a much larger clone, this may be a read error. The chain recombines TRBV19 with TRBJ2-6; D perhaps matches TRBD2 (6 bases). The CDR3 is made up of 17 amino acids. Germline V CDR1 and CDR2: LNHDA, SQIVND (reference sequence). The CDR3 is CTSSALEGPSGANVLTF. The CDR3 DNA is TGTACCAGTAGTGCCTTGGAGGGGCCCTCTGGGGCCAACGTCCTGACTTTC.